The text below deals with one T cell receptor beta chain. Its antigen remains undetermined. No base quality information exists; no much larger clone differs at one position. The source of the sample is a study of T cells after yellow fever vaccination (dated by TCRdb to about 2019). About the full investigation: The SMART-Seq v4 Ultra Low Input RNA kit was used to prepare libraries from fractions with low cell numbers. To follow T-cell clones before and after primary and booster YFV17D yellow fever vaccination, bulk TCR alpha and beta repertoires were sequenced over time. Two healthy male donors, one aged 18 to 30 and one aged 30 to 39 years, were included in the cohort. Bulk PBMC replicates and cell subsets were isolated from blood drawn at multiple timepoints before and after both primary and secondary immunization. Study-wide findings and limitations: Because only a couple of donors were included in the study, the extent to which the findings can be generalized is limited. A small share of clonotypes was detected in both CD4 and CD8 compartments, with the overlap likely arising from convergent recombination. The secondary T-cell response was weaker than the primary response but faster, peaking on day 5 instead of day 15. After the booster, most of the clones that had expanded following primary vaccination were detected again (96% of CD4 and 85% to 90% of CD8), which suggests that memory was broadly maintained. Computational filtering was required because FACS-sorted repertoires could contain abundant contaminating clonotypes from the bulk population.

V was cut back by 4 bases and J by 7 bases, leaving a gap of 14 bases between them. The germline V gene supplies CDR1 SGHVS and CDR2 FNYEAQ. From cysteine to phenylalanine, the CDR3 is 14 amino acids long. CDR3 DNA is the only sequence kept; it has 42 bases, read in frame from the first base. TCR cDNA was synthesized by 5'RACE template switching, which introduced a universal primer site and unique molecular identifiers. Priming for cDNA synthesis came from both the TCR alpha and TCR beta constant segments. Library amplification used two PCR steps, and the second PCR step added sample barcodes and sequencing adapters. Libraries were sequenced on Illumina HiSeq 2500 (2x100 bp) or NovaSeq (2x150 bp). The paper's data handling went like this. Reads were demultiplexed and collapsed into UMI consensus sequences with MIGEC, and V(D)J alignment was performed with MiXCR. Using edgeR on replicate PBMC samples, clonotypes were called vaccine-responding if FDR was below 0.01 and the log2 fold change was above 5 up to day 15. Each bulk clonotype received a CD4 or CD8 identity based on whether the sequenced CD4 or CD8 repertoire contained that clonotype at higher abundance. In-frame beta chains were kept once TCRdb had trimmed the public reads at Q25 with fastp and called clones with MiXCR. Each entry is one CDR3 protein sequence, shown with its most common DNA and genes. V and J calls and clone size were set by TCRdb, not the authors. The table for this sample lists about 370,000 distinct CDR3 sequences; 11% of them were counted only once. The ten largest clones capture more than 15% of the sample.

In the paper's terms, the treatment or condition label means: live attenuated yellow fever vaccine strain. At every blood-draw timepoint, two biological replicates of bulk PBMCs were collected. PBMCs were isolated from peripheral blood using a standard Ficoll-Paque protocol. TriZol was used to extract RNA from bulk PBMCs, from CD4 and CD8 fractions, and from dextramer-positive and dextramer-negative fractions. Sequenced material: PBMCs, taken on the day of the first yellow fever vaccination. The V and J genes are TRBV7-6 and TRBJ2-1; the D gene is possibly TRBD1 or TRBD2, with 5 bases matching each. This TCR was sampled from a man aged 18 to 29 who received the YFV17D yellow fever vaccine. The CDR3 loop reads CASSSGPQRNEQFF. The nucleotides read TGTGCCAGCAGCTCGGGACCCCAGAGGAATGAGCAGTTCTTC.